This is a list of T cell receptor beta chains from one sample in a study of blood T cell repertoires in COVID-19. Repertoires were generated with immunoSEQ multiplex PCR, while TCRdb's copy carries only in-frame clones and drops some. The table includes more than 90,000 clones, 80% to 90% detected once. Sequencing input: peripheral blood. All receptors derive from a man in his 70s who had recovered from COVID-19. The CDR3 runs from the conserved cysteine through the conserved F or W. The D gene is left open where the match is weak. Some rows mark clone size as missing; the rest say once, few, many or name a class of expanded clone.

v_call	d_call	j_call	clone_size	cdr3_aa	cdr3_nt
TRBV24-1	TRBD1	TRBJ1-2	once	CATSDADRGGYGYTF	TGTGCCACCAGTGACGCGGACAGGGGAGGGTATGGCTACACCTTC
TRBV10-3	NA	TRBJ1-6	NA	CAISESETGGYNSPLHF	TGTGCCATCAGTGAGTCAGAGACCGGGGGATATAATTCACCCCTCCACTTT
TRBV6-4	TRBD1	TRBJ1-2	NA	CASSPGTDYGYTF	TGTGCCAGCAGTCCAGGGACAGACTATGGCTACACCTTC
TRBV14	TRBD2	TRBJ2-3	NA	CASSQGVSGRLDTQYF	TGTGCCAGCAGCCAAGGCGTGAGCGGGAGGTTAGATACGCAGTATTTT
TRBV11-2	NA	TRBJ2-1	once	CASSPGTSYNEQFF	TGTGCCAGCAGCCCAGGGACTTCATACAATGAGCAGTTCTTC
TRBV28	TRBD1	TRBJ2-7	few	CASRDRGKRTSYEQYF	TGTGCCAGCCGGGACAGGGGGAAAAGGACTTCCTACGAGCAGTACTTC
TRBV28	TRBD1	TRBJ1-2	once	CASSFTGTGVRYGYTF	TGTGCCAGCAGTTTCACCGGGACAGGGGTTAGGTATGGCTACACCTTC
TRBV7-2	TRBD2	TRBJ2-1	once	CASSSLRAGEQFF	TGTGCCAGCAGCTCATTGAGAGCGGGAGAGCAGTTCTTC
TRBV24-1	NA	TRBJ2-5	once	CATSDKPNLLQETQYF	TGTGCCACCAGTGATAAGCCCAATTTACTGCAAGAGACCCAGTACTTC
TRBV6-5	TRBD2	TRBJ2-1	NA	CASRAGEELRFF	TGTGCCAGCCGGGCGGGGGAGGAGCTACGGTTCTTC
TRBV2	TRBD2	TRBJ2-3	NA	CASSFVASGSGDTQYF	TGTGCCAGCAGTTTCGTAGCTAGCGGGAGTGGAGATACGCAGTATTTT